This TCR beta chain was identified during a study of early T cells in non-severe SARS-CoV-2 infection. Background on the study: Sequencing of bulk RNA from unsorted whole blood was done, without chain pairing.

Each cDNA molecule carried a unique molecular identifier. From the 5' RACE reads, TCRdb called clonotypes with MiXCR, one entry per CDR3 protein. The table includes fewer than 55,000 distinct CDR3 sequences, roughly 6.1% detected once. V was pared by 4 bases and J by 2 bases, with 5 bases of the junction left unmatched. CDR3 size: 14 residues. The V gene's germline CDR1 is SGHVS and CDR2 FQNEAQ. Overall study findings and caveats: Sequences matched to VDJdb favored anti-spike CD8 responses, while private and CD4 specificities were missed.

With regard to this clonotype: What it recognizes is unknown.

The starting material was whole blood, obtained at baseline. The chain carries TRBV7-8 and TRBJ2-7; 7 positions match TRBD2. This clonotype was sampled from an adult who was a healthcare worker with PCR-confirmed SARS-CoV-2 infection or an uninfected control (not recorded which). The CDR3 loop reads CASSSSLATYEQYF. DNA for the CDR3: TGTGCCAGCAGCTCGTCACTAGCGACCTACGAGCAGTACTTC.